The rows below give T cell receptor beta chains drawn from one sample of a study of early T cells in non-severe SARS-CoV-2 infection. From the 5' RACE reads, TCRdb called clonotypes with MiXCR, one entry per CDR3 protein. The sample consists of about 110,000 distinct CDR3 sequences, over 8.5% of them appearing once. Sample: whole blood. The receptors derive from an adult who was a healthcare worker with PCR-confirmed SARS-CoV-2 infection or an uninfected control (not recorded which). Both conserved end residues are part of each CDR3. D genes are given only for firm matches. Some rows have no size entry. The others give once, few or many, or a class for an expanded clone.

V gene	D gene	clone size	J gene	CDR3 protein	CDR3 DNA
TRBV12-3/TRBV12-4	TRBD1	-	TRBJ1-5	CASRGTGGNQPQHF	TGTGCCAGCAGGGGGACAGGAGGGAATCAGCCCCAGCATTTT
TRBV19	-	-	TRBJ2-7	CASRGPGVAYEQYF	TGTGCCAGTAGAGGTCCGGGAGTGGCCTACGAGCAGTACTTC
TRBV7-9	-	many	TRBJ2-5	CASSFLNRGEKETQYF	TGTGCCAGCAGCTTTCTTAATCGAGGGGAAAAAGAGACCCAGTACTTC
TRBV28	-	few	TRBJ1-2	CASRSGDLPNYGYTF	TGTGCCAGCCGCTCGGGGGACCTACCTAACTATGGCTACACCTTC
TRBV20-1	TRBD2	-	TRBJ2-1	CSARDRVGGPLGEQFF	TGCAGTGCTAGAGATCGGGTGGGAGGGCCACTCGGTGAGCAGTTCTTC
TRBV13	TRBD2	few	TRBJ2-1	CASSPRLAYNEQFF	TGTGCCAGCAGCCCACGACTAGCGTACAATGAGCAGTTCTTC
TRBV12-3/TRBV12-4	TRBD1	-	TRBJ1-6	CASRPGTGPSSYNSPLHF	TGTGCCAGCAGACCCGGGACAGGGCCTAGCTCCTATAATTCACCCCTCCACTTT
TRBV12-3/TRBV12-4	-	-	TRBJ1-1	CASSFARGREAFF	TGTGCCAGCAGTTTTGCTCGGGGGAGGGAAGCTTTCTTT
TRBV27	-	many	TRBJ2-3	CASGLRTDTQYF	TGTGCCAGCGGGCTCCGCACAGATACGCAGTATTTT
TRBV7-9	-	few	TRBJ1-1	CASTLGQGAEAFF	TGTGCCAGCACCCTAGGGCAGGGCGCTGAAGCTTTCTTT
TRBV30	TRBD1	many	TRBJ2-7	CAWTGTGLKQYF	TGTGCCTGGACCGGGACAGGGCTTAAGCAGTACTTC
TRBV12-3/TRBV12-4	-	-	TRBJ1-1	CASILRGTEAFF	TGTGCCAGCATCCTTAGGGGGACTGAAGCTTTCTTT
TRBV3-1	-	few	TRBJ1-2	CASSQDPVRGYTF	TGTGCCAGCAGCCAAGACCCAGTTCGTGGCTACACCTTC
TRBV10-1	-	-	TRBJ2-2	CATMGLTGELFF	TGCGCCACGATGGGGTTGACCGGGGAGCTGTTTTTT
TRBV6-2/TRBV6-3	-	-	TRBJ2-6	CASSRNGANVLTF	TGTGCCAGCAGTCGTAATGGGGCCAACGTCCTGACTTTC
TRBV20-1	-	few	TRBJ1-5	CSARGQANQPQHF	TGCAGTGCAAGAGGGCAGGCGAATCAGCCCCAGCATTTT
TRBV7-8	-	many	TRBJ2-2	CASRLLTGTGELFF	TGTGCCAGCAGGTTACTGACAGGCACCGGGGAGCTGTTTTTT
TRBV6-4	-	many	TRBJ2-3	CASSGSGTDTQYF	TGTGCCAGCAGTGGCAGCGGCACAGATACGCAGTATTTT
TRBV2	-	many	TRBJ2-7	CAMTATSYEQYF	TGTGCCATGACTGCAACATCCTACGAGCAGTACTTC
TRBV7-2	-	few	TRBJ2-3	CVSSAYNTQYF	TGTGTCAGCAGCGCTTACAATACGCAGTATTTT
TRBV4-3	-	-	TRBJ2-1	CASSPELHPSYEQFF	TGCGCCAGCAGCCCTGAGCTCCATCCTAGCTATGAGCAGTTCTTC
TRBV28	TRBD1	few	TRBJ1-1	CASSFGTVEAFF	TGTGCCAGCAGTTTCGGGACAGTTGAAGCTTTCTTT
TRBV5-1	-	few	TRBJ2-2	CASSSRGQNTGELFF	TGCGCCAGCAGCTCTAGGGGACAGAACACCGGGGAGCTGTTTTTT
TRBV4-3	TRBD2	few	TRBJ2-2	CASSQDVSSGGYTGELFF	TGCGCCAGCAGCCAAGATGTGTCTAGCGGGGGTTACACCGGGGAGCTGTTTTTT
TRBV20-1	-	few	TRBJ1-3	CSAVGGLGNTIYF	TGCAGTGCGGTGGGGGGGCTTGGAAACACCATATATTTT
TRBV11-1	-	-	TRBJ1-1	CASITSPGRVFSEAFF	TGTGCCAGCATCACCTCCCCCGGCAGGGTTTTCTCTGAAGCTTTCTTT
TRBV6-2/TRBV6-3	-	-	TRBJ2-2	CASSYRAGELFF	TGTGCCAGCAGTTATCGGGCCGGGGAGCTGTTTTTT
TRBV20-1	-	many	TRBJ1-4	CSARRFLGANEKLFF	TGCAGTGCTAGAAGGTTCCTTGGTGCTAATGAAAAACTGTTTTTT
TRBV12-3/TRBV12-4	TRBD2	many	TRBJ2-7	CASSTLLAGSYEQYF	TGTGCCAGCAGCACCCTACTAGCGGGATCTTACGAACAGTACTTC
TRBV5-1	-	few	TRBJ2-1	CASSSTGTNNEQFF	TGCGCCAGCAGCAGCACCGGGACAAACAATGAGCAGTTCTTC
TRBV19	TRBD2	-	TRBJ2-5	CASSRLAGAIGETQYF	TGTGCCAGCAGTAGACTAGCGGGCGCGATCGGGGAGACCCAGTACTTC
TRBV20-1	TRBD2	-	TRBJ2-1	CSAPLAGAYNEQFF	TGCAGTGCTCCACTAGCGGGGGCCTACAATGAGCAGTTCTTC
TRBV28	-	many	TRBJ2-1	CASSGMNEQFF	TGTGCCAGCAGTGGAATGAATGAGCAGTTCTTC
TRBV9	TRBD1	many	TRBJ2-5	CASSAQGAGETQYF	TGTGCCAGCAGCGCTCAGGGGGCTGGAGAGACCCAGTACTTC
TRBV6-2/TRBV6-3	-	-	TRBJ2-7	CASSYPAGNSYEQYF	TGTGCCAGCAGTTACCCCGCCGGGAATTCCTACGAGCAGTACTTC
TRBV4-1	-	few	TRBJ2-1	CASKMTWVAYNEQFF	TGCGCCAGCAAAATGACCTGGGTAGCCTACAATGAGCAGTTCTTC
TRBV28	-	-	TRBJ1-2	CASSLDKSPYYF	TGTGCCAGCAGTTTAGACAAGTCCCCTTACTACTTC
TRBV5-1	-	-	TRBJ2-7	CASSFEGTYEQYF	TGCGCCAGCAGCTTTGAAGGCACCTACGAGCAGTACTTC
TRBV11-1	-	many	TRBJ2-3	CASSPGDSERTDTQYF	TGTGCCAGCAGCCCGGGGGACAGTGAGAGGACAGATACGCAGTATTTT
TRBV4-1	TRBD1	many	TRBJ1-4	CASSQAGQGARGEKLFF	TGCGCCAGCAGCCAGGCTGGACAGGGGGCGCGGGGTGAAAAACTGTTTTTT
TRBV6-2/TRBV6-3	-	-	TRBJ1-5	CASSSNLIGNQPQHF	TGTGCCAGCAGTAGCAACCTAATAGGCAATCAGCCCCAGCATTTT
TRBV19	-	-	TRBJ2-7	CASRFSTGLSYEQYF	TGTGCCAGTAGGTTTAGCACGGGACTCTCCTACGAGCAGTACTTC
TRBV4-3	TRBD1	many	TRBJ2-3	CASSQLMTGSRDTQYF	TGCGCCAGCAGCCAATTGATGACAGGGTCGAGGGATACGCAGTATTTT
TRBV9	-	many	TRBJ1-1	CASTSSPGTEAFF	TGTGCCAGCACGTCGAGCCCGGGAACTGAAGCTTTCTTT
TRBV3-1	-	many	TRBJ2-7	CASSQEIGRGRAYEQYF	TGTGCCAGCAGCCAAGAAATTGGCAGGGGTCGCGCCTACGAGCAGTACTTC
TRBV27	TRBD1	-	TRBJ2-1	CASSRRGTGVNEQFF	TGTGCCAGCAGTCGTCGTGGGACAGGGGTTAATGAGCAGTTCTTC
TRBV28	TRBD2	many	TRBJ2-7	CASTGGGSYEQYF	TGTGCCAGCACCGGGGGGGGTTCCTACGAGCAGTACTTC
TRBV4-3	TRBD2	many	TRBJ2-1	CASSPTGGNYNEQFF	TGCGCCAGCAGCCCGACCGGGGGGAACTACAATGAGCAGTTCTTC
TRBV5-1	TRBD1	many	TRBJ2-3	CASSFVLRGLEDTQYF	TGCGCCAGCAGCTTCGTCCTCAGGGGGCTCGAAGATACGCAGTATTTT
TRBV3-1	-	many	TRBJ1-2	CASSQDQRATGYTF	TGTGCCAGCAGCCAAGATCAGAGAGCTACCGGCTACACCTTC
TRBV7-6	TRBD2	few	TRBJ2-3	CASSVVAGGPTDTQYF	TGTGCCAGCAGCGTAGTAGCGGGAGGGCCCACAGATACGCAGTATTTT
TRBV25-1	-	-	TRBJ2-2	CASSEGREHAGELFF	TGTGCCAGCAGTGAAGGCAGGGAACACGCCGGGGAGCTGTTTTTT
TRBV28	-	-	TRBJ2-7	CASRLGSQYEQYF	TGTGCCAGCAGGTTGGGCTCCCAATACGAGCAGTACTTC
TRBV29-1	-	few	TRBJ2-7	CSASDSPAYEQYF	TGCAGCGCCTCGGACAGCCCAGCCTACGAGCAGTACTTC
TRBV20-1	-	-	TRBJ2-7	CSANPQGRYEQYF	TGCAGTGCCAACCCTCAGGGAAGGTACGAGCAGTACTTC
TRBV6-2/TRBV6-3	TRBD1	many	TRBJ1-5	CATQGGYNQPQHF	TGTGCCACCCAGGGGGGTTACAATCAGCCCCAGCATTTT
TRBV20-1	-	-	TRBJ1-1	CSARDRAITEAFF	TGCAGTGCTAGAGATAGGGCCATCACTGAAGCTTTCTTT
TRBV7-9	-	many	TRBJ2-1	CASSQTSREQFF	TGTGCCAGCAGCCAAACTAGTCGCGAGCAGTTCTTC
TRBV30	-	few	TRBJ1-2	CAWSSGAGYTF	TGTGCCTGGAGCTCCGGAGCTGGCTACACCTTC